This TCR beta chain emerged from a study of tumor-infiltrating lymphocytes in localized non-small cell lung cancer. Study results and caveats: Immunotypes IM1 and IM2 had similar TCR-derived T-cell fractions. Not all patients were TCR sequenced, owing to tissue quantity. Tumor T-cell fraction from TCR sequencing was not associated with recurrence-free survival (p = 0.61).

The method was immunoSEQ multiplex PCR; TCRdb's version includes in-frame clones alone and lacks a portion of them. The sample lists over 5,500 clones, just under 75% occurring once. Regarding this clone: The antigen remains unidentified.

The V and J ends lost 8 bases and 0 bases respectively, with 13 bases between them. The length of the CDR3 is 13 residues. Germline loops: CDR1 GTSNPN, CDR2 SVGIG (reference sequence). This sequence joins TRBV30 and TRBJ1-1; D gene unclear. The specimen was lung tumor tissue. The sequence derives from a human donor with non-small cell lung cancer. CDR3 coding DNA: TGTGCCCGCAAAGGGCCATTGAACACTGAAGCTTTCTTT. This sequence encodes CARKGPLNTEAFF.